A few counts support the clone carrying this T cell receptor (beta chain). Germline-derived CDR1 and CDR2 are LNHDA and SQIVND (reference sequence). The CDR3 is 14 amino acids. Trimming stripped 6 bases from V and 7 bases from J, with 17 bases between. These data are taken from a study of technical replicates of blood from a handful of donors. Assay used: immunoSEQ multiplex PCR; TCRdb lists only in-frame clones, some missing. Of about 62,000 clones detected, roughly 89% appear once; the ten largest clones hold approximately 5%. Source material: PBMCs. This receptor was identified in a human donor in good health. Some clones in this sample may be carry-over from other donors' samples. The chain has TRBV19 and TRBJ2-3; weak D call: TRBD1 (5 bases). The CDR3 sequence is CASSKGPVVHTQYF. Here the CDR3 DNA reads TGTGCCAGTAGCAAGGGGCCGGTCGTGCATACGCAGTATTTT. The full variable domain, with the rest looked up from reference TRBV19 and TRBJ2-3, is DGGITQSPKYLFRKEGQNVTLSCEQNLNHDAMYWYRQDPGQGLRLIYYSQIVNDFQKGDIAEGYSVSREKKESFPLTVTSAQKNPTAFYLCASSKGPVVHTQYFGPGTRLTVL.